A selection of T cell receptor beta chains follows, all from one sample in a study of cytomegalovirus exposure and HLA in healthy donors. Sequencing used immunoSEQ multiplex PCR; TCRdb keeps in-frame clones, though not all of them. The specimen's table records approximately 210,000 clones. The specimen sequenced was PBMCs. These receptor sequences come from a woman aged 25 to 39 in good health and CMV-seropositive. Both conserved end residues are part of each CDR3.

V gene: TRBV10-3; J gene: TRBJ1-6; CDR3 protein: CAISGTGVGNSPLHF
V gene: TRBV11-3; J gene: TRBJ1-6; CDR3 protein: CASSRGRGSPLHF
V gene: TRBV19; J gene: TRBJ2-3; CDR3 protein: CASSLQGAPTDTQYF
V gene: TRBV5-1; J gene: TRBJ1-2; CDR3 protein: CASSSAGGNYGYTF
V gene: TRBV2; J gene: TRBJ2-2; CDR3 protein: CASRTRTASGELFF
V gene: TRBV19; J gene: TRBJ2-1; CDR3 protein: CASSGTSGSYNEQFF
V gene: TRBV19; J gene: TRBJ1-1; CDR3 protein: CASSLTGSTEAFF
V gene: TRBV29-1; J gene: TRBJ2-3; CDR3 protein: CSVGSAPDTQYF
V gene: TRBV5-1; J gene: TRBJ2-7; CDR3 protein: CASSFGGSTYEQYF
V gene: TRBV2; J gene: TRBJ2-3; CDR3 protein: CASSEGVDRVTDTQYF
V gene: TRBV5-1; J gene: TRBJ1-4; CDR3 protein: CASSPGPTNEKLFF
V gene: TRBV7-2; J gene: TRBJ2-2; CDR3 protein: CASSFVTGELFF
V gene: TRBV19; J gene: TRBJ1-2; CDR3 protein: CASSIWPSNYGYTF
V gene: TRBV11-2; J gene: TRBJ1-1; CDR3 protein: CASSSSGGVTEAFF
V gene: TRBV5-1; J gene: TRBJ2-5; CDR3 protein: CASSGEGAETQYF
V gene: TRBV5-1; J gene: TRBJ1-1; CDR3 protein: CASSLVGGVSNTEAFF
V gene: TRBV28; J gene: TRBJ1-1; CDR3 protein: CASISPQGAHTEAFF
V gene: TRBV6-7; J gene: TRBJ1-5; CDR3 protein: CASPRLGTGLWQPQHF
V gene: TRBV7-9; J gene: TRBJ2-1; CDR3 protein: CASSSTLGGAQQFF